These 21 T cell receptor beta chains share one sample of origin, sequenced in a study of control samples from healthy donors and cancer patients. Some clones are missing from TCRdb's copy, which holds only in-frame ones; the method was immunoSEQ multiplex PCR. Found here are 120,000 to 150,000 clones, around 90% of them singletons; the top ten hold about 3%. The material sequenced was blood. The receptor source for this set is a man aged 25 to 45 in good health.

The gene calls are TRBV4-1 and TRBJ2-3; D is perhaps TRBD2 (5 bases). V was cut by 3 bases and J by 2 bases, with 9 bases left in between. Germline values: CDR1 MGHRA, CDR2 YSYEKL. The CDR3 runs 14 residues. CDR3 loop: CASSQAGDTDTQYF. Written as DNA, the CDR3 is TGCGCCAGCAGCCAGGCCGGGGACACAGATACGCAGTATTTT.

The J gene is TRBJ2-7, the V gene TRBV5-4; TRBD1 aligns across 8 bases. Germline-derived CDR1 and CDR2 are SGHNT and YYREEE (reference sequence). The V gene end was trimmed by 0 bases and the J gene end by 1 base; junction bases not matched to a gene: 6. The CDR3 has 16 residues. CDR3 bases: TGTGCCAGCAGCTTGGATCCCAGGGGGCGGTCCTACGAGCAGTACTTC. Amino acids: CASSLDPRGRSYEQYF.

This sequence joins TRBV5-1 and TRBJ2-3; TRBD2 is a possible D gene (5 bases). Trimming stripped 0 bases from V and 4 bases from J, with 9 bases between. Germline CDR1 and CDR2: SGHRS and YFSETQ. The CDR3 contains 14 residues. The CDR3 DNA reads TGCGCCAGCAGCTTGGCCAGCGGATCAGATACGCAGTATTTT. Translating it yields CASSLASGSDTQYF.

The V call is TRBV6-5, the J call TRBJ1-1, with D possibly being TRBD1 (6 bases). Trimming cost V 5 bases and J 5 bases, with 15 bases left between them. In germline, CDR1 is MNHEY, CDR2 SVGAGI. The CDR3 is 14 amino acids. Here the CDR3 reads CASSRDRPGTEAFF. The CDR3 DNA reads as TGTGCCAGCAGTCGAGACAGGCCTGGGACTGAAGCTTTCTTT.

The rearrangement uses TRBV5-6 and TRBJ2-4, with TRBD1 matching over 9 bases. The germline gives CDR1 SGHDT, CDR2 YYEEEE. Losses at the gene ends were 4 bases for V and 0 bases for J; bases not matched to a gene: 11. This CDR3 contains 18 residues. Here the CDR3 reads CASSSPGTGIVAKNIQYF. CDR3 bases: TGTGCCAGCAGCAGTCCCGGGACAGGGATTGTAGCCAAAAACATTCAGTACTTC.

This chain uses TRBV10-1 with TRBJ2-3; unclear D gene. Between the trimmed V and J ends, which lost 1 base and 6 bases, there was a span of 14 bases. CDR3 length: 15 residues. Germline CDR1 reads WNHNN; CDR2 reads SYGVQD (reference sequence). The CDR3, as DNA: TGCGCCAGCAGTGAGTATCGCGCAGACACTGATACGCAGTATTTT. It translates to CASSEYRADTDTQYF.

This clone was detected once. The chain couples TRBV10-3 to TRBJ1-1; possibly TRBD1 for D (6 bases). The CDR3 has 13 residues. The V end lost 9 bases, the J end lost 4 bases, and 15 bases lay between the germline ends. Germline CDR1 and CDR2: ENHRY and SYGVKD. The CDR3 reads CAIATQGSTEAFF. DNA of the CDR3: TGTGCCATAGCAACTCAGGGGTCCACTGAAGCTTTCTTT.

The chain is built from TRBV6-1 and TRBJ2-1; D is possibly TRBD1 (5 bases). This CDR3 contains 14 residues. With 1 base removed from V and 10 bases from J, the gap between germline ends came to 14 bases. Germline values: CDR1 MNHNS, CDR2 SASEGT. DNA of the CDR3: TGTGCCAGCAGTGAAGGGGGCCCGGCCCAGGAGCAGTTCTTC. This encodes CASSEGGPAQEQFF.

J is TRBJ1-5 and V is TRBV27; TRBD1 agrees at 9 bases. The V gene end was trimmed by 2 bases and the J gene end by 7 bases; junction bases not matched to a gene: 3. The length of the CDR3 is 14 residues. Germline V gene sequence: CDR1 MNHEY, CDR2 SMNVEV (reference sequence). Here the CDR3 reads CASSLGQGRQPQHF. The CDR3 region has the DNA TGTGCCAGCAGTTTAGGACAGGGGAGACAGCCCCAGCATTTT.

The chain recombines TRBV5-6 with TRBJ1-2; D gene unclear. V shed 1 base and J shed 1 base, with 8 bases lying between them. Germline V lookup: CDR1 SGHDT, CDR2 YYEEEE. The CDR3 spans 14 residues. DNA for the CDR3: TGTGCCAGCAGCTTGTATAGATATAACTATGGCTACACCTTC. It is translated as CASSLYRYNYGYTF.

This clone was seen more than once but under ten times. The chain joins TRBV5-8 to TRBJ1-2; the match to TRBD1 covers 7 bases. Germline V gene lookup returns CDR1 SGHTS and CDR2 YDEGEE. The V segment lost 4 bases and the J segment 8 bases; nucleotides outside the gene matches: 11. The CDR3 sequence is 14 residues long. As DNA, the CDR3 is TGTGCCAGCAGCCCGTGGACAGGCTTGGGGGGCTACACCTTC. Its translation: CASSPWTGLGGYTF.

The CDR3 DNA is TGTGCCAGCAGCTCCCTCCCGGGACACCTGACCTACGAGCAGTACTTC. It codes for CASSSLPGHLTYEQYF. V gene TRBV7-2 combines with J gene TRBJ2-7; D possibly corresponds to TRBD1 (6 bases). Germline assignment: CDR1 SGHTA and CDR2 FQGNSA. With 4 bases removed from V and 2 bases from J, the gap between germline ends came to 18 bases. This CDR3 has 16 amino acids.

This clone was observed a few times. This chain joins TRBV14 and TRBJ1-2, with 7 bases lining up with TRBD1. Germline V gene lookup returns CDR1 SGHDN and CDR2 FVKESK. The CDR3 sequence is 13 residues long. J gave up 0 bases and V 10 bases, and 5 bases lay outside the gene matches. The CDR3 is CATETGTNYGYTF. The CDR3, as DNA: TGTGCCACCGAGACAGGGACTAACTATGGCTACACCTTC.

This chain links TRBV6-5 with TRBJ2-7; D might be TRBD1 (5 bases). Per the germline V gene, CDR1 is MNHEY and CDR2 is SVGAGI. Trimming removed 6 bases at V and 3 bases at J, with 15 bases between. The CDR3 sequence is 14 residues long. This chain's CDR3 is CASRPTSGFYEQYF. The CDR3 DNA is TGTGCCAGCAGGCCAACATCAGGGTTCTACGAGCAGTACTTC.

The V and J genes are TRBV7-3 and TRBJ1-1; 9 positions agree with TRBD1. Germline values: CDR1 SGHTA, CDR2 FQGTGA. CDR3 size: 14 residues. J lost 5 bases, V lost 5 bases, and 6 bases had no gene match. CDR3 loop: CASSKQGAQTEAFF. Written as DNA, the CDR3 is TGTGCCAGCAGCAAACAGGGGGCGCAAACTGAAGCTTTCTTT.

The CDR3 DNA sequence: TGTGCCAGCTCTAGGACTGAGGGGACTGAAGCTTTCTTT. Encoded protein: CASSRTEGTEAFF. The rearrangement joins TRBV18 to TRBJ1-1, with D maybe TRBD1 (5 bases). Germline assignment: CDR1 KGHSH and CDR2 LQKENI. Deletions cut 6 bases from V and 5 bases from J, with 13 bases between. The CDR3 is 13 residues long.

The chain has TRBV5-4 and TRBJ2-5; 7 bases map to TRBD1. V shed 1 base, J shed 4 bases, and the junction held 4 bases outside the gene matches. The CDR3 contains 14 residues. CDR1 SGHNT and CDR2 YYREEE come from the germline V gene (reference sequence). CDR3 sequence (DNA): TGTGCCAGCAGCTTGCACAGGGGAGTAGAGACCCAGTACTTC. Translation: CASSLHRGVETQYF.

V usage is TRBV5-4 and J usage is TRBJ1-1; D not resolved. Germline lookup yields CDR1 SGHNT and CDR2 YYREEE (reference sequence). The CDR3 is 14 amino acids. Trimming cost V 3 bases and J 0 bases, with 9 bases left between them. The CDR3 DNA reads as TGTGCCAGCAGCTCAAACCCAGTGAACACTGAAGCTTTCTTT. Encoded protein: CASSSNPVNTEAFF.

This clone was picked up one time. The V call is TRBV28, the J call TRBJ2-7; D tentatively fits TRBD1 or TRBD2 (5 bases each). The germline V and J ends were trimmed by 3 bases and 6 bases, with 9 bases remaining between them. The CDR3 sequence is 12 residues long. Germline CDR1 reads MDHEN; CDR2 reads SYDVKM. The CDR3 region is CASSLTGLEQYF. The CDR3 DNA is TGTGCCAGCAGTTTGACGGGGCTCGAGCAGTACTTC.

V is TRBV24-1 and J is TRBJ2-2; D uncertain. CDR1 KGHDR and CDR2 SFDVKD come from the germline V gene. The length of the CDR3 is 13 residues. V gave up 5 bases and J gave up 5 bases, with 8 bases separating them. The CDR3 coding sequence is TGTGCCACCAGTGCTTGGGGTACCGGGGAGCTGTTTTTT. As protein: CATSAWGTGELFF.

The J gene is TRBJ1-4, the V gene TRBV19; D ambiguous. CDR1 and CDR2 from the germline V gene are LNHDA and SQIVND (reference sequence). Trimming removed 3 bases at V and 0 bases at J, with 11 bases between. The length of the CDR3 is 16 residues. The DNA of the CDR3 is TGTGCCAGTAGTATGCTAGGGCCTGCAACTAATGAAAAACTGTTTTTT. As protein: CASSMLGPATNEKLFF. Filled out from reference TRBV19 and TRBJ1-4, the complete variable domain reads DGGITQSPKYLFRKEGQNVTLSCEQNLNHDAMYWYRQDPGQGLRLIYYSQIVNDFQKGDIAEGYSVSREKKESFPLTVTSAQKNPTAFYLCASSMLGPATNEKLFFGSGTQLSVL.